The next 29 T cell receptor beta chains were all read from a single sample in a study of CD8+CD57+ T cells in acquired aplastic anemia. Profiling of TCR beta VDJ combinations and CDR3 sequences used genomic DNA as template. TCRdb reanalysed the reads using MiXCR and keeps one entry per CDR3 protein. The profile covers about 210,000 distinct CDR3 sequences, with approximately 60% appearing a single time and over 25% taken by the ten largest. The source material was sorted CD4+, CD8+, or CD8+CD57+ T cells (not recorded which) from PBMCs. These receptors were taken from a human donor in good health.

The rearrangement joins TRBV2 to TRBJ1-1; D is perhaps TRBD1 (6 bases). The CDR3 has 13 amino acids. Between the trimmed V and J ends, which lost 4 bases and 0 bases, there was a span of 6 bases. Germline assignment: CDR1 SNHLY and CDR2 FYNNEI. The CDR3 DNA sequence: TGTGCCAGCAGTGGACAGGTGAACACTGAAGCTTTCTTT. Translating gives CASSGQVNTEAFF.

This clonotype was counted ten times or more. The chain links TRBV7-9 to TRBJ2-2; no definite D call. CDR1 SEHNR and CDR2 FQNEAQ come from the germline V gene (reference sequence). V lost 2 bases and J lost 6, with 4 bases in between. This CDR3 region has 12 residues. CDR3 nucleotides: TGTGCCAGCAGCTTATCTTCCGGGGAGCTGTTTTTT. Protein sequence: CASSLSSGELFF. Based on the CDR3 plus reference TRBV7-9 and TRBJ2-2, the full variable domain is DTGVSQNPRHKITKRGQNVTFRCDPISEHNRLYWYRQTLGQGPEFLTYFQNEAQLEKSRLLSDRFSAERPKGSFSTLEIQRTEQGDSAMYLCASSLSSGELFFGEGSRLTVL.

The chain employs TRBV11-2 and TRBJ1-1; D may be TRBD1 (6 bases). Germline V lookup: CDR1 SGHAT, CDR2 FQNNGV. The CDR3 runs 13 residues. V was clipped by 6 bases and J by 5 bases, with 13 bases between them. The CDR3 region is CASRPDRRTEAFF. CDR3 coding DNA: TGTGCCAGCAGGCCCGACAGGAGGACTGAAGCTTTCTTT.

This clonotype showed up many times. This chain joins TRBV4-1 and TRBJ2-7, with 9 bases matching TRBD1. The trim removed 2 bases at V and 3 bases at J, leaving 8 bases unmatched. CDR1 and CDR2 (germline): MGHRA, YSYEKL. The CDR3 has 16 residues. This CDR3 reads CASSQIGGQGYYEQYF. CDR3 DNA sequence: TGCGCCAGCAGCCAAATCGGGGGACAGGGATACTACGAGCAGTACTTC.

The V call is TRBV10-3, the J call TRBJ2-1; TRBD2 agrees at 14 bases. CDR3 length equals 17 residues. J lost 3 bases, V lost 1 base, and 2 bases had no gene match. Germline CDR1 ENHRY, CDR2 SYGVKD. The CDR3 nucleotides read TGTGCCATCAGTGAGTTAGGGACTAGCGGGAGCTACAATGAGCAGTTCTTC. Translated, it gives CAISELGTSGSYNEQFF.

This clonotype was observed once. V gene TRBV7-6 combines with J gene TRBJ1-6; D remains ambiguous. The CDR3 consists of 13 residues. Trimming pared 3 bases from V and 9 bases from J, leaving 9 bases between. Germline CDR1 is SGHVS and CDR2 is FNYEAQ. CDR3 in DNA: TGTGCCAGCAGCTTTGGCAGTCCTTCACCCCTCCACTTT. Protein sequence: CASSFGSPSPLHF.

This clonotype was recorded only once. The chain is built from TRBV19 and TRBJ2-7; TRBD2 agrees at 9 bases. This CDR3 comprises 15 residues. The junction had 7 bases not matched to a gene; V was cut back by 4 bases and J by 3 bases. The germline V gene encodes CDR1 LNHDA and CDR2 SQIVND (reference sequence). The CDR3: CASSTYSGGIYEQYF. In DNA form, the CDR3 reads TGTGCCAGTAGTACGTATAGCGGGGGAATCTACGAGCAGTACTTC.

This clonotype occurred a few times. This chain uses TRBV10-3 with TRBJ2-3, with D uncertain. Germline CDR1 reads ENHRY; CDR2 reads SYGVKD. Trimming removed 5 bases at V and 0 bases at J, with 12 bases between. The CDR3 contains 15 residues. CDR3 bases: TGTGCCATCAGTTCGGCGACCGAAAGCACAGATACGCAGTATTTT. It translates to CAISSATESTDTQYF.

For this clonotype: One end of the junction fails to match germline, which may point to a read error. This sequence joins TRBV7-3 and TRBJ2-5, with TRBD2 as a possible D gene (5 bases). The V gene's germline CDR1 is SGHTA and CDR2 FQGTGA. CDR3 length: 13 amino acids. This chain's CDR3 is CASSLDWQETQYF. The CDR3 DNA follows: TGTGCTAGCAGCTTGGACTGGCAAGAGACCCAGTACTTC.

This chain joins TRBV15 and TRBJ2-4; D is possibly TRBD2 (5 bases). The length of the CDR3 is 12 residues. The germline V gene encodes CDR1 LNHNV and CDR2 YYDKDF (reference sequence). Trimming removed 0 bases from V and 13 bases from J, with 10 bases in between. CDR3 coding DNA: TGTGCCACCAGCAGAGATCGGAGGAAACAGTACTTC. Protein: CATSRDRRKQYF. The full variable domain, its missing parts supplied by reference TRBV15 and TRBJ2-4, is DAMVIQNPRYQVTQFGKPVTLSCSQTLNHNVMYWYQQKSSQAPKLLFHYYDKDFNNEADTPDNFQSRRPNTSFCFLDIRSPGLGDTAMYLCATSRDRRKQYFGAGTRLSVL.

V is TRBV7-4 and J is TRBJ1-5; D is perhaps TRBD1 (5 bases). This CDR3 has 13 amino acids. Per the germline V gene, CDR1 is SGHVT and CDR2 is SQSDAQ. Trimming cost V 7 bases and J 5 bases, with 12 bases left between them. CDR3 loop: CASTTQGDQPQHF. The CDR3 DNA sequence: TGTGCCAGCACCACCCAGGGAGATCAGCCCCAGCATTTT.

This clonotype was detected a few times. The rearrangement joins TRBV27 to TRBJ2-1, with 10 nucleotides matching TRBD2. The CDR3 runs 15 residues. Looked up from germline, CDR1 is MNHEY and CDR2 is SMNVEV (reference sequence). The V and J ends lost 4 bases and 7 bases, in that order; junction bases with no gene match: 7. The CDR3 region is CASSWESSGGNEQFF. The CDR3 DNA sequence: TGTGCCAGCAGTTGGGAATCTAGCGGGGGAAATGAGCAGTTCTTC.

In its sample, this clonotype was seen many times. The chain has TRBV29-1 and TRBJ1-3; a weak D match, TRBD1 (5 bases). Germline CDR1 SQVTM, CDR2 ANQGSEA. Trimming cost V 5 bases and J 7 bases, with 9 bases left between them. The CDR3 is 11 amino acids. The CDR3 sequence is CSVLQVNTIYF. As DNA, the CDR3 is TGCAGCGTTTTACAGGTGAACACCATATATTTT.

The chain couples TRBV5-1 to TRBJ2-7, with D possibly matching TRBD2 (5 bases). The germline V gene encodes CDR1 SGHRS and CDR2 YFSETQ. V was clipped by 3 bases and J by 7 bases, with 17 bases between them. CDR3 size: 14 residues. CDR3 in amino acids: CASSYVGAGGEQYF. In DNA, the CDR3 is TGCGCCAGCAGCTATGTGGGAGCTGGCGGGGAGCAGTACTTC.

The chain is built from TRBV10-3 and TRBJ1-1; D might be TRBD1 (6 bases). Trimming removed 5 bases at V and 5 bases at J, with 15 bases between. The germline V gene has CDR1 ENHRY and CDR2 SYGVKD. This CDR3 is 14 amino acids long. The CDR3 protein is CAISNQQGLTEAFF. In DNA form, the CDR3 reads TGTGCCATCAGTAATCAGCAGGGGTTAACTGAAGCTTTCTTT.

Details on this clonotype: Given a much more abundant clone one base away, this may be a read error. The rearrangement links TRBV6-5 to TRBJ2-3; D is uncertain. The V end was cut by 2 bases, the J end by 4 bases, with 7 bases between. The germline CDR1 and CDR2 sequences are MNHEY and SVGAGI. The CDR3 has 13 residues. The CDR3 DNA reads as TGTGCCAGCAGTTACGAAGTCTCAGATACGCAGTATTTT. Protein: CASSYEVSDTQYF.

Notes on this clonotype: Sequence at one end of the junction differs from germline and may be a read error. This chain links TRBV7-9 with TRBJ1-5, with D unresolved. Germline CDR1 is SEHNR and CDR2 is FQNEAQ (reference sequence). CDR3 size: 14 residues. The chain's CDR3 is CASSLVGYGQPQHF. The CDR3 DNA follows: TGTGCCAGCAGCTTAGTCGGATATGGTCAGCCCCAGCATTTC.

The rearrangement uses TRBV7-9 and TRBJ2-1; 8 bases map to TRBD1. V lost 5 bases and J lost 7; bases outside the gene matches: 10. The CDR3 sequence is 15 residues long. Germline assignment: CDR1 SEHNR and CDR2 FQNEAQ (reference sequence). In DNA form, the CDR3 reads TGTGCCAGCAGCCAATATGGACAGGGATGGAATGAGCAGTTCTTC. Encoded protein: CASSQYGQGWNEQFF.

The V gene is TRBV5-1, the J gene TRBJ2-1; possible D gene TRBD1, 6 bases. Trimming removed 5 bases from V and 7 bases from J, with 13 bases in between. The CDR3 is 13 residues long. CDR1 SGHRS and CDR2 YFSETQ come from the germline V gene. In nucleotides, the CDR3 is TGCGCCAGCAGATTCCAGACAGGTAATGAGCAGTTCTTC. Amino acid sequence: CASRFQTGNEQFF.

This clonotype was counted many times. This chain links TRBV28 with TRBJ2-5, with TRBD2 matching 11 bases. The trim removed 8 bases at V and 2 bases at J, leaving 19 bases unmatched. CDR3 size: 19 residues. Germline V lookup: CDR1 MDHEN, CDR2 SYDVKM. CDR3 sequence reads: CASRRVAGGLRGLQETQYF. The CDR3 DNA reads TGTGCCAGCCGCCGGGTAGCGGGAGGGCTAAGGGGGCTACAAGAGACCCAGTACTTC.

The chain has TRBV2 and TRBJ2-7; D ambiguous. The V gene lost 6 bases and the J gene lost 7 bases, with 7 bases spanning the gap. The CDR3 consists of 10 residues. The V gene's germline CDR1 is SNHLY and CDR2 FYNNEI. The CDR3 spells CASRGLEQYF. CDR3 DNA sequence: TGTGCCAGCAGGGGCCTGGAGCAGTACTTC.

This clonotype was counted at least ten times. J is TRBJ2-1 and V is TRBV20-1; D is unclear. Germline CDR1 DFQATT, CDR2 SNEGSKA (reference sequence). V lost 3 bases to trimming and J lost 9 bases, with 21 bases between them. There are 15 residues in the CDR3. CDR3 in DNA: TGCAGTGCTAGGGGCAGCCCTCAGCTCCTCGGTGAGCAGTTCTTC. This encodes CSARGSPQLLGEQFF.

This clonotype appeared a few times. The chain carries TRBV24-1 and TRBJ2-3, with TRBD1 as a possible D gene (5 bases). The ends were cut back, 4 bases at V and 4 bases at J, with 17 bases in the middle. CDR1 KGHDR and CDR2 SFDVKD come from the germline V gene. The CDR3 covers 16 residues. The CDR3 reads CATSEPTAPSADTQYF. The DNA of the CDR3 is TGTGCCACCAGTGAACCGACAGCTCCCTCGGCAGATACGCAGTATTTT.

This clonotype occurred many times. This sequence joins TRBV15 and TRBJ2-1; 13 bases fit TRBD2. Trimming at V came to 1 base and at J to 8 bases, leaving 14 bases not matched to a gene. CDR3 length: 19 amino acids. The germline V gene has CDR1 LNHNV and CDR2 YYDKDF (reference sequence). The CDR3: CATSRVGRLAGGPWDEQFF. The CDR3, as DNA: TGTGCCACCAGCAGAGTGGGGAGACTAGCGGGAGGCCCATGGGATGAGCAGTTCTTC.

The DNA of the CDR3 is TGCAGCGTTGTAAGGGGGGAAGAGACCCAGTACTTC. Translation: CSVVRGEETQYF. The V call is TRBV29-1, the J call TRBJ2-5, with D possibly being TRBD1 or TRBD2 (6 bases each). The CDR3 runs 12 residues. Germline-derived CDR1 and CDR2 are SQVTM and ANQGSEA. Trimming took off 4 bases at V and 3 bases at J, with 9 bases between the two ends.

This clonotype was seen repeatedly, ten times or more. The chain employs TRBV4-3 and TRBJ2-5, with a possible D match to TRBD1 (5 bases). Germline V gene data show CDR1 as LGHNA and CDR2 as YSLEER. This CDR3 has 16 residues. The V and J ends lost 0 bases and 6 bases respectively, with 17 bases between them. CDR3 region: CASSQDKGQPGQTQYF. The CDR3 nucleotides are TGCGCCAGCAGCCAAGATAAAGGACAACCTGGCCAGACCCAGTACTTC.

This clonotype was found many times. V usage is TRBV5-6 and J usage is TRBJ1-1; the D is unclear. V was pared by 3 bases and J by 8 bases, with 11 bases between. This CDR3 comprises 12 residues. Germline CDR1 is SGHDT and CDR2 is YYEEEE. CDR3 sequence: CASSSGNLEAFF. In nucleotides, the CDR3 is TGTGCCAGCAGCTCCGGGAACCTAGAAGCTTTCTTT.

The chain carries TRBV7-6 and TRBJ1-1; D might be TRBD1 (6 bases). Germline CDR1 SGHVS, CDR2 FNYEAQ. V lost 5 bases and J 5 bases, leaving 15 bases between the germline ends. The CDR3 is 14 residues long. The CDR3 is CASSATGARTEAFF. The DNA of the CDR3 is TGTGCCAGCAGCGCCACGGGGGCGCGGACTGAAGCTTTCTTT.

This clonotype was observed a handful of times. Just one base apart from a much larger clone, this may be a read error. The rearrangement uses TRBV9 and TRBJ1-1; no reliable D call. The length of the CDR3 is 15 residues. From germline, CDR1 is SGDLS and CDR2 YYNGEE. The CDR3 loop reads CASSAPLGVGTEASF. The CDR3 region has the DNA TGTGCCAGCAGCGCCCCTCTTGGGGTTGGCACTGAAGCTTCCTTT.